These 27 T cell receptor beta chains share one sample of origin, sequenced in a study of technical replicates of blood from four donors. Profiled with immunoSEQ multiplex PCR; TCRdb holds only in-frame clones, not every one. This sample carries about 91,000 clones, roughly 90% of them seen once, and the ten largest clones take about 0.24%. The source material was T cells isolated from PBMCs. The receptors were sampled from a human donor in good health.

In its sample, this clone was seen a few times. The gene calls are TRBV5-1 and TRBJ2-1; 9 bases are a match to TRBD2. Per the germline V gene, CDR1 is SGHRS and CDR2 is YFSETQ. Trimming at V came to 6 bases and at J to 0 bases, leaving 13 bases not matched to a gene. The CDR3 totals 18 residues. The CDR3: CASTPGSGRFDSYNEQFF. Written as DNA, the CDR3 is TGCGCCAGCACCCCCGGTAGCGGGAGATTTGACTCCTACAATGAGCAGTTCTTC.

Remarks on this clone: One end of the junction does not line up with germline, which may come from a read error. The gene calls are TRBV12-5 and TRBJ1-1, with D perhaps TRBD1 (6 bases). In germline, CDR1 is LGHNT, CDR2 FRNRAP. The CDR3 covers 17 residues. The chain's CDR3 is CASGFVPGVGMKTEAFF. CDR3 DNA sequence: TGTGCTAGTGGTTTCGTACCAGGGGTAGGTATGAAGACTGAAGCTTTCTTT.

The V and J genes are TRBV12-5 and TRBJ1-2; 8 bases fit TRBD1. This CDR3 is built from 16 residues. From germline, CDR1 is LGHNT and CDR2 FRNRAP. V trimming: 1 base; J trimming: 2 bases; junction bases outside the gene matches: 6. CDR3 in DNA: TGTGCTAGTGGTTTGGCCCAGTGGACAGGGAACTATGGCTACACCTTC. Translation: CASGLAQWTGNYGYTF.

The chain uses TRBV14 and TRBJ2-5; 8 bases line up with TRBD2. The CDR3 sequence is 15 residues long. V shed 4 bases and J 2 bases; nucleotides not matched to a gene: 6. Germline CDR1 reads SGHDN; CDR2 reads FVKESK. Written as DNA, the CDR3 is TGTGCCAGCAGCCCGCCGGGAGGGGCTCAAGAGACCCAGTACTTC. Translation gives CASSPPGGAQETQYF.

This chain connects TRBV19 to TRBJ2-1; D gene uncertain. V gave up 7 bases and J gave up 4 bases, with 8 bases separating them. CDR1 is LNHDA, CDR2 SQIVND, per germline (reference sequence). The CDR3 loop spans 12 amino acids. The CDR3 DNA reads as TGTGCCAGTATGGGCAATTACAATGAGCAGTTCTTC. Protein product: CASMGNYNEQFF.

The rearrangement uses TRBV5-1 and TRBJ2-3, with 8 bases that match TRBD2. V lost 3 bases to trimming and J lost 3 bases; unmatched junction nucleotides: 3. CDR1 is SGHRS and CDR2 is YFSETQ in the germline V gene. This CDR3 has 14 residues. The CDR3 DNA is TGCGCCAGCAGCTCGGGACTAGTGACAGATACGCAGTATTTT. Protein product: CASSSGLVTDTQYF.

The chain has TRBV10-3 and TRBJ2-7; D gene uncertain. The CDR3 contains 16 residues. Trimming took 4 bases from V and 1 from J, leaving 17 bases between them. Germline CDR1 ENHRY, CDR2 SYGVKD. CDR3 DNA: TGTGCCATCAGTGGCGATAGGCAGGCTCTTTCCTACGAGCAGTACTTC. Protein product: CAISGDRQALSYEQYF.

This chain connects TRBV5-1 to TRBJ1-5; TRBD1 matches 11 bases. With V trimmed by 5 bases and J by 6 bases, 7 bases remained unmatched. Germline values: CDR1 SGHRS, CDR2 YFSETQ. This CDR3 region has 15 residues. The CDR3 DNA sequence: TGCGCCAGCAGACCCGGGACAGGGGGAGGTCAGCCCCAGCATTTT. Amino acids: CASRPGTGGGQPQHF.

There are a few counts of this clone. The chain employs TRBV30 and TRBJ1-2; 7 positions match TRBD1. From germline, CDR1 is GTSNPN and CDR2 SVGIG (reference sequence). CDR3 length equals 14 residues. V lost 1 base and J lost 4; bases outside the gene matches: 6. The CDR3 DNA sequence: TGTGCCTGGAGTGCAGATGGGACAGTCTATGGCTACACCTTC. The encoded protein is CAWSADGTVYGYTF.

This clone was detected once. The genes are TRBV27 and TRBJ1-5; tentatively, D is TRBD1 (5 bases). V dropped 3 bases and J dropped 5 bases, with 11 bases sitting between them. The CDR3 is made up of 14 amino acids. The germline CDR1 and CDR2 sequences are MNHEY and SMNVEV (reference sequence). The CDR3 here is CASSFAGGDQPQHF. As DNA, the CDR3 is TGTGCCAGCAGTTTTGCGGGGGGGGATCAGCCCCAGCATTTT.

In nucleotides, the CDR3 is TGTGCCAGCACCCTCTACCCGGGACAGGGGGCGAGCTACACCTTC. Translated: CASTLYPGQGASYTF. This chain links TRBV6-1 with TRBJ1-2, with TRBD1 matching 12 bases. V dropped 7 bases and J dropped 9; count of bases not matched to a gene: 12. The CDR3 loop spans 15 amino acids. The V gene's germline CDR1 is MNHNS and CDR2 SASEGT.

The chain carries TRBV4-1 and TRBJ2-5; D may be TRBD2 (5 bases). V was cut by 6 bases and J by 2 bases, with 16 bases left in between. There are 15 residues in the CDR3. The germline gives CDR1 MGHRA, CDR2 YSYEKL. The CDR3 DNA follows: TGCGCCAGCAGACTCCTTCTACGGACTCAAGAGACCCAGTACTTC. This codes for CASRLLLRTQETQYF.

The chain recombines TRBV11-2 with TRBJ2-5, with TRBD2 matching 9 bases. Per the germline V gene, CDR1 is SGHAT and CDR2 is FQNNGV. Trimming took 5 bases from V and 5 from J; bases not matched to a gene: 12. CDR3 length equals 16 residues. CDR3 sequence (DNA): TGTGCCAGCAGCCGACGACTGGTAGCGGGGGCTGAGACCCAGTACTTC. This encodes CASSRRLVAGAETQYF.

This chain joins TRBV9 and TRBJ2-5; D gene unclear. Germline CDR1 SGDLS, CDR2 YYNGEE. V lost 1 base and J lost 2, with 12 bases in between. This CDR3 is 15 amino acids long. The CDR3 spells CASSVSPVRQETQYF. As DNA, the CDR3 is TGTGCCAGCAGCGTAAGCCCGGTTAGACAAGAGACCCAGTACTTC.

CDR3 in amino acids: CASSGQGRTWETQYF. The CDR3 DNA follows: TGTGCCAGCAGTGGACAGGGGCGTACGTGGGAGACCCAGTACTTC. The chain recombines TRBV6-1 with TRBJ2-5, with 8 bases matching TRBD1. Germline-derived CDR1 and CDR2 are MNHNS and SASEGT. The CDR3 is 15 residues long. J gave up 5 bases and V 4 bases, and 9 bases lay outside the gene matches.

The chain joins TRBV28 to TRBJ2-2; 11 bases agree with TRBD1. The trim removed 4 bases at V and 4 bases at J, leaving 5 bases unmatched. Germline CDR1 MDHEN, CDR2 SYDVKM. This CDR3 has 16 residues. The CDR3 loop reads CASSYPGTGGTGELFF. Written as DNA, the CDR3 is TGTGCCAGCAGTTACCCCGGGACAGGGGGCACCGGGGAGCTGTTTTTT.

This clone was detected once. The chain recombines TRBV5-4 with TRBJ1-4, with 9 bases that match TRBD1. The CDR3 covers 14 residues. The trim removed 2 bases at V and 7 bases at J, leaving 3 bases unmatched. Germline lookup yields CDR1 SGHNT and CDR2 YYREEE (reference sequence). The CDR3 loop is CASSFSTGGEKLFF. In DNA form, the CDR3 reads TGTGCCAGCAGCTTTTCGACAGGGGGTGAAAAACTGTTTTTT.

The rearrangement joins TRBV4-1 to TRBJ1-5, with D possibly being TRBD1 (5 bases). The CDR3 loop spans 17 amino acids. Germline V gene data show CDR1 as MGHRA and CDR2 as YSYEKL. The V and J ends lost 1 base and 0 bases respectively, with 13 bases between them. CDR3 nucleotides: TGCGCCAGCAGCCAAGTTGGGCAGGGCCGTAGCAATCAGCCCCAGCATTTT. It encodes CASSQVGQGRSNQPQHF.

This chain links TRBV27 with TRBJ2-6, with 8 bases that match TRBD2. Trimming at V came to 5 bases and at J to 2 bases, leaving 11 bases not matched to a gene. The CDR3 runs 18 residues. Germline-derived CDR1 and CDR2 are MNHEY and SMNVEV (reference sequence). The CDR3 region is CASSRVGRAITGANVLTF. The CDR3 DNA follows: TGTGCCAGCAGTCGGGTCGGGAGGGCGATAACTGGGGCCAACGTCCTGACTTTC.

This clone is a singleton in its sample. This rearrangement joins TRBV19 to TRBJ1-5; D is unresolved. The germline V gene encodes CDR1 LNHDA and CDR2 SQIVND (reference sequence). The CDR3 spans 15 residues. V was trimmed by 7 bases and J by 4 bases, leaving 17 bases between them. CDR3 sequence: CASTRTRKENQPQHF. The CDR3 coding sequence is TGTGCCAGTACCCGGACTCGAAAGGAGAATCAGCCCCAGCATTTT.

This chain uses TRBV10-1 with TRBJ2-1; D perhaps matches TRBD1 (6 bases). This CDR3 region has 12 residues. Germline CDR1 WNHNN, CDR2 SYGVQD (reference sequence). With 2 bases removed from V and 9 bases from J, the gap between germline ends came to 8 bases. Here the CDR3 reads CASSELGGEQFF. The CDR3 DNA follows: TGCGCCAGCAGTGAGCTAGGGGGTGAGCAGTTCTTC.

This sequence joins TRBV7-9 and TRBJ2-1; D uncertain. CDR1 and CDR2 from the germline V gene are SEHNR and FQNEAQ (reference sequence). V shed 5 bases and J shed 0 bases, with 11 bases lying between them. The CDR3 sequence is 15 residues long. The CDR3 DNA sequence: TGTGCCAGCAGCCTTAGCCAGAGCTCCTACAATGAGCAGTTCTTC. This gives the protein CASSLSQSSYNEQFF.

This chain uses TRBV27 with TRBJ1-1; D is unclear. CDR1 is MNHEY and CDR2 is SMNVEV in the germline V gene (reference sequence). V was trimmed by 5 bases and J by 1 base, leaving 8 bases between them. The CDR3 extends over 13 amino acids. CDR3 protein: CASSLQQNTEAFF. DNA for the CDR3: TGTGCCAGCAGTCTACAGCAGAACACTGAAGCTTTCTTT.

The chain recombines TRBV10-2 with TRBJ2-7, with unresolved D. V lost 3 bases and J 3 bases, leaving 6 bases between the germline ends. The CDR3 has 12 amino acids. Germline CDR1 is WSHSY and CDR2 is SAAADI. The CDR3 loop reads CASSDRNYEQYF. The CDR3 bases are TGCGCCAGCAGTGACAGGAACTACGAGCAGTACTTC.

Written as DNA, the CDR3 is TGTGCCAGCAGTTCAATGGCTAATTCACCCCTCCACTTT. Translating it yields CASSSMANSPLHF. The chain has TRBV7-3 and TRBJ1-6; D uncertain. The germline gives CDR1 SGHTA, CDR2 FQGTGA. The V and J ends lost 6 bases and 6 bases respectively, with 9 bases between them. The CDR3 is 13 residues long. The full variable domain, in which reference TRBV7-3 and TRBJ1-6 provide the parts outside the CDR3, is GAGVSQTPSNKVTEKGKYVELRCDPISGHTALYWYRQSLGQGPEFLIYFQGTGAADDSGLPNDRFFAVRPEGSVSTLKIQRTERGDSAVYLCASSSMANSPLHFGNGTRLTVT.

V and J are TRBV10-3 and TRBJ2-3, with TRBD2 matching over 10 bases. The germline V gene encodes CDR1 ENHRY and CDR2 SYGVKD. The CDR3 contains 17 residues. J was trimmed by 2 bases and V by 0 bases; bases with no gene match: 5. The CDR3 loop is CAISESVSGRVTDTQYF. The CDR3 DNA reads as TGTGCCATCAGTGAGTCGGTGAGCGGGAGGGTCACAGATACGCAGTATTTT.

The genes are TRBV19 and TRBJ2-6, with TRBD1 identical over 8 bases. The germline V gene has CDR1 LNHDA and CDR2 SQIVND (reference sequence). The junction had 8 bases not matched to a gene; V was cut back by 6 bases and J by 4 bases. This CDR3 has 16 residues. CDR3 DNA sequence: TGTGCCAGTAGAAAGACAGGGGTAACCGGGGCCAACGTCCTGACTTTC. Translation gives CASRKTGVTGANVLTF.